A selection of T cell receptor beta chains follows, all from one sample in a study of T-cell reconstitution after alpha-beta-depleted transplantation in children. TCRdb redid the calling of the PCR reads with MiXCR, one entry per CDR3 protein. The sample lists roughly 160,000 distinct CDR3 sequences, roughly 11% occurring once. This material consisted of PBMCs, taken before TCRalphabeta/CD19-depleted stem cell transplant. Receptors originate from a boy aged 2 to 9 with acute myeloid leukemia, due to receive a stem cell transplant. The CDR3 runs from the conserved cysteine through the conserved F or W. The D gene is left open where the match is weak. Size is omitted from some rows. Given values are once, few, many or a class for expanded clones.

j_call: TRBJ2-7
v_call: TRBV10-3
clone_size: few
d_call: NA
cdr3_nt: TGTGCCACCGGACAGTCCTCCTACGAGCAGTACTTC
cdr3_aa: CATGQSSYEQYF

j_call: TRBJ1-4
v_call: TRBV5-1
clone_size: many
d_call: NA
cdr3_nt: TGCGCCAGCAGCTTGGCCGTCCAGCCCGGTAATGAAAAACTGTTTTTT
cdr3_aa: CASSLAVQPGNEKLFF

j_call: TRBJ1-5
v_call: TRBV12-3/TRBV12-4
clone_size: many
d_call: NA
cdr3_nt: TGTGCCAGCACCTATGGGAATCAGCCCCAGCATTTT
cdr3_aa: CASTYGNQPQHF

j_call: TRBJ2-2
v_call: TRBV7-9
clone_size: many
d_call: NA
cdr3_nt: TGTGCCAGCAGCTTTAAGGTTGCCGGGGAGCTGTTTTTT
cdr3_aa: CASSFKVAGELFF

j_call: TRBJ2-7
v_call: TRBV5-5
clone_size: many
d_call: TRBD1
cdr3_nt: TGTGCCAGCAGCGACGGTACAGGGGACTACGAGCAGTACTTC
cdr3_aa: CASSDGTGDYEQYF

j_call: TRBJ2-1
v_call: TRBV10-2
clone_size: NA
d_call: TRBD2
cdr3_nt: TGCGCCAGCAGGAATAGCGGGGGGAAACACTACAATGAGCAGTTCTTC
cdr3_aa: CASRNSGGKHYNEQFF

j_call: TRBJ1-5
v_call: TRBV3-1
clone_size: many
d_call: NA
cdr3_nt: TGTGCCAGCAGCCATGGGGCGGCTAATCAGCCCCAGCATTTT
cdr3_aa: CASSHGAANQPQHF

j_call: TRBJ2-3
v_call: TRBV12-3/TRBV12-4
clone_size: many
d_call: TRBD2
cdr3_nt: TGTGCCAGCAGTAGTAGCGAGCGGGGGGGTTTCACAGATACGCAGTATTTT
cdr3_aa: CASSSSERGGFTDTQYF

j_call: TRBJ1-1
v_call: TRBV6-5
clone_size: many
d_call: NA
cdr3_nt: TGTGCCACCGGCAGAATGAACACTGAAGCTTTCTTT
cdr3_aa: CATGRMNTEAFF

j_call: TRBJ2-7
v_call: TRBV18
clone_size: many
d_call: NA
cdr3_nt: TGTGCCAGCTCACCAATGGGGCGTGCCCACTACGAGCAGTACTTC
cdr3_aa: CASSPMGRAHYEQYF

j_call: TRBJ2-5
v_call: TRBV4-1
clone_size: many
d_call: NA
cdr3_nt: TGCGCCAGCAGCCAAGGTCCGGGGAGCCAAGAGACCCAGTACTTC
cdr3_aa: CASSQGPGSQETQYF

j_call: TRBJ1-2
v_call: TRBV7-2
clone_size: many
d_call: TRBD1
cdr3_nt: TGTGCCAGCAGCTTAGGGGCACAGGGGATCGGCAGCTATGGCTACACCTTC
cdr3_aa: CASSLGAQGIGSYGYTF

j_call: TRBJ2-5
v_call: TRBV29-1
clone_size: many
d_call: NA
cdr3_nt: TGCAGCGTTGATTATTTCCGGGACGGCGGGTCCCAGTACTTC
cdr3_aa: CSVDYFRDGGSQYF

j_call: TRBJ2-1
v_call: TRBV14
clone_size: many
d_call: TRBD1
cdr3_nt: TGTGCCAGCAGGGGACAGTTCAATGAGCAGTTCTTC
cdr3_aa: CASRGQFNEQFF

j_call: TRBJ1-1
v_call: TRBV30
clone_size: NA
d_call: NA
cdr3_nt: TGTGCCTGGAGTGACCTTCCGGTGAACACTGAAGCTTTCTTT
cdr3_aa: CAWSDLPVNTEAFF

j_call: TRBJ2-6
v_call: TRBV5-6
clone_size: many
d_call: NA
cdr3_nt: TGTGCCAGCAGCTCGCCGGGGCCCCTCTCTGGGGCCAACGTCCTGACTTTC
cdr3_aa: CASSSPGPLSGANVLTF

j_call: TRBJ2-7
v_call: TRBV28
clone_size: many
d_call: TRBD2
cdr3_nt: TGTGCCAGCAATCTAGGACTAGCGGGGACCTACGAGCAGTACTTC
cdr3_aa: CASNLGLAGTYEQYF

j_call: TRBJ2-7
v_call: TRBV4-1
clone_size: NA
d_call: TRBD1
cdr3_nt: TGTGCCACCAGTCAAGAGGGAACCGGGACAGCATACGAGCAGTACTTC
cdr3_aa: CATSQEGTGTAYEQYF

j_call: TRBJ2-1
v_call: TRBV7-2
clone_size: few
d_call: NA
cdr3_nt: TGTGCCAGCAGCCTAAGCGGCGGCTCCCCCAATGAGCAGTTCTTC
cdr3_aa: CASSLSGGSPNEQFF

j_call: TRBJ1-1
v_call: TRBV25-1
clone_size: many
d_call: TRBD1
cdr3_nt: TGTGCCAGCAGTGTACAGGGGTTAGCTTTCTTT
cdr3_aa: CASSVQGLAFF

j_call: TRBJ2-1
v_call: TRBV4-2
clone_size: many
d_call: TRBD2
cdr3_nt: TGTGCCAGCAGCCAAGAGAAGGGGACTAGCATGTTCTTC
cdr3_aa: CASSQEKGTSMFF

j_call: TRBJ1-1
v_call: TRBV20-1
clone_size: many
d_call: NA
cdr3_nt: TGCAGTGCTAGTTTGGGCGCCCTTTCAGGAGCTTTCTTT
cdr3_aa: CSASLGALSGAFF

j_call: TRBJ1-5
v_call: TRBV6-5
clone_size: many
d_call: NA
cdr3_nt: TGTGCCAGCAGTTATTCGGGTTTCCCCAATCAGCCCCAGCATTTT
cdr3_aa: CASSYSGFPNQPQHF

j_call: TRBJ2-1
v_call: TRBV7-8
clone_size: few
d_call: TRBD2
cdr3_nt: TGTGCCAGCAGCAAGCGGGAGTTTGAGCAGTTCTTC
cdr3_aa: CASSKREFEQFF

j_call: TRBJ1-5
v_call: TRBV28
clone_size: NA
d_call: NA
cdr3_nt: TGTGCCAGCAGTTTACCAGGCAAAAATCAGCCCCAGCATTTT
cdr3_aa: CASSLPGKNQPQHF

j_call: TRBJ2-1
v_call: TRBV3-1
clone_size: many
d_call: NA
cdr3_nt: TGTGCCAGCAGCCAACCAGTACTAGCCGGAAATGAGCAGTTCTTC
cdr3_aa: CASSQPVLAGNEQFF

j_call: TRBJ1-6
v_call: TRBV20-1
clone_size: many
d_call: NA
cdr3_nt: TGCAGTGCTAGACCTTTCTCTGGTGCCCCCAATTCACCCCTCCACTTT
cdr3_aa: CSARPFSGAPNSPLHF

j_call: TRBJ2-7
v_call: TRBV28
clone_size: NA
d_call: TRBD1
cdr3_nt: TGTGCCAGCAGGGGATCGACAGGGGGCACCTACGAGCAGTACTTC
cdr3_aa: CASRGSTGGTYEQYF

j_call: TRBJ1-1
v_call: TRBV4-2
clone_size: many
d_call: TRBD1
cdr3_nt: TGTGCCAGCAGCCCTACAGGGGCCAACACTGAAGCTTTCTTT
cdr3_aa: CASSPTGANTEAFF

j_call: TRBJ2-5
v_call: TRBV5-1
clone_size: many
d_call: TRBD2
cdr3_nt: TGCGCCAGCAGCTTGGAAGGACTAGCGGGAGGGGAGACCCAGTACTTC
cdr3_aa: CASSLEGLAGGETQYF

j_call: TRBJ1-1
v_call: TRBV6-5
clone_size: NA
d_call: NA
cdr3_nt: TGTGCCAGCAGTTCCGGGCCTTGGGACACTGAAGCTTTCTTT
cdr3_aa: CASSSGPWDTEAFF

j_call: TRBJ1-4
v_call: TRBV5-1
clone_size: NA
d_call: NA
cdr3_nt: TGCGCCAGCAGCGACCAGGGAAGTAATGAAAAACTGTTTTTT
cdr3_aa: CASSDQGSNEKLFF

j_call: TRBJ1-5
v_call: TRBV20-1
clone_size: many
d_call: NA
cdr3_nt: TGCAGTGCTAGGACGGGCTGGGGAAATCAGCCCCAGCATTTT
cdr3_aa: CSARTGWGNQPQHF

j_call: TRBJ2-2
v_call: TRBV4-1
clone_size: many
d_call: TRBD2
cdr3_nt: TGCGCCACCGCCGGGAGGCGGAAAAATTCTACCGGGGAGCTGTTTTTT
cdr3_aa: CATAGRRKNSTGELFF

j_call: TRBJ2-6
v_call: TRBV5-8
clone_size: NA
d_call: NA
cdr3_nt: TGTGCCAGCAGCTTGAGGGATATCCTCTCTGGGGCCAACGTCCTGACTTTC
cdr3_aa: CASSLRDILSGANVLTF

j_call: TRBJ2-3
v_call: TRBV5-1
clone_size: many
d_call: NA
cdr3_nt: TGCGCCAGCAAGCCAGGGTGGCAGGGCTCAGATACGCAGTATTTT
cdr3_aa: CASKPGWQGSDTQYF

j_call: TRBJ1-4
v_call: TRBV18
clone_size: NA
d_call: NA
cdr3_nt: TGTGCCAGCTCACCACTGCAGGGTACCGCAACTAATGAAAAACTGTTTTTT
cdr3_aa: CASSPLQGTATNEKLFF

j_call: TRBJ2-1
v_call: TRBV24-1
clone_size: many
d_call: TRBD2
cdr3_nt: TGTGCCACCAGTGATTTGAGTAGCGGGAGAAATGAGCAGTTCTTC
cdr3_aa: CATSDLSSGRNEQFF

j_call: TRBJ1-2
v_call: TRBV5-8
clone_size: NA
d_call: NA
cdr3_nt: TGTGCCAGCAGATGGACGGGGGGCGCGAACTATGGCTACACCTTC
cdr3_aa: CASRWTGGANYGYTF

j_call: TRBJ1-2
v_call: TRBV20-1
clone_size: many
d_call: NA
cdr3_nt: TGCAGTGCTAGAGCTAACTATGGCTACACCTTC
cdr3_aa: CSARANYGYTF

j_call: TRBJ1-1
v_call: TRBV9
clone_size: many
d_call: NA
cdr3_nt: TGTGCCAGCAGCGTAGATGGGGACACTGAAGCTTTCTTT
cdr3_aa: CASSVDGDTEAFF

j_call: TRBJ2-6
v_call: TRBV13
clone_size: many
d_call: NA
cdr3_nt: TGTGCCAGCAGCTTACAGGGCGTATCTGGGGCCAACGTCCTGACTTTC
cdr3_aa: CASSLQGVSGANVLTF

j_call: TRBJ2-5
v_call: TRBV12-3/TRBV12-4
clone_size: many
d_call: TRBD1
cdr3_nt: TGTGCCAGCATCTGGACAGGGGGAGAGACCCAGTACTTC
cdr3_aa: CASIWTGGETQYF

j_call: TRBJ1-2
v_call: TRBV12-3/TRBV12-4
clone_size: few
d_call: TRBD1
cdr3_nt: TGTGCCAGCAGCCCAGGACCGGGACAGGGCCTATCTAACTATGGCTACACCTTC
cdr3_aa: CASSPGPGQGLSNYGYTF

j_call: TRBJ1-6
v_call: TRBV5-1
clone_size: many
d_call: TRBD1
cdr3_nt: TGCGCCAGCAGCACCCAGGGGGGCGATTCACCCCTCCACTTT
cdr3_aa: CASSTQGGDSPLHF

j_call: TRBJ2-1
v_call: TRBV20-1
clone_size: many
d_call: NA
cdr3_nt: TGCAGTGCTAGAGCCGACCTCCACAATGAGCAGTTCTTC
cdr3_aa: CSARADLHNEQFF

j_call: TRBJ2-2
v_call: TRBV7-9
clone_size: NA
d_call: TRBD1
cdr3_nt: TGTGCCAGCAGCGCACAGGGGATCGAGACCGGGGAGCTGTTTTTT
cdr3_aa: CASSAQGIETGELFF

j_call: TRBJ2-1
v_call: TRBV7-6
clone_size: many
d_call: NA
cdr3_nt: TGTGCCAGCAGCCCCTTCACGGGAGTCGGGGATGAGCAGTTCTTC
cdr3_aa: CASSPFTGVGDEQFF

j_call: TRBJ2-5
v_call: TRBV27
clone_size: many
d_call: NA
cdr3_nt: TGTGCCAGCAGTTTATCGGGTCGATGGCAAGAGACCCAGTACTTC
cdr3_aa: CASSLSGRWQETQYF

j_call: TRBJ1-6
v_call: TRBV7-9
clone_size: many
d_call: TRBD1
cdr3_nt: TGTGCCAGCAGCTCCCGTTTAAAGGGGGCAGATTCACCCCTCCACTTT
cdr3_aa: CASSSRLKGADSPLHF

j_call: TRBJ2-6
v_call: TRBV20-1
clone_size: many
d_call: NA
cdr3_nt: TGCAGTGCTAGACGTCGGGGGCAGAGCTCTGGGGCCAACGTCCTGACTTTC
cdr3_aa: CSARRRGQSSGANVLTF

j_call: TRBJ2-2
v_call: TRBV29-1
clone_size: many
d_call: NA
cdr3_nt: TGCAGCGTTGATCGAGGGTTGAACACCGGGGAGCTGTTTTTT
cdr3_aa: CSVDRGLNTGELFF